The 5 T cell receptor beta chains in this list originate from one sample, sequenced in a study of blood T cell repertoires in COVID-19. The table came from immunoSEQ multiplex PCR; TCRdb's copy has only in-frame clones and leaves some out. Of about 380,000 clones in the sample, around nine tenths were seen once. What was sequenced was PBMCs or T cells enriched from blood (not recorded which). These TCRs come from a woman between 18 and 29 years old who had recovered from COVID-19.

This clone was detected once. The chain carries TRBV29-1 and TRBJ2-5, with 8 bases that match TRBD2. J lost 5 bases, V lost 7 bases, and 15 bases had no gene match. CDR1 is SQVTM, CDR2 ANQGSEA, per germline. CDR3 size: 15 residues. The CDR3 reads CSAWGSGTSLETQYF. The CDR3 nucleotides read TGCAGCGCCTGGGGGTCCGGGACTAGTTTGGAGACCCAGTACTTC.

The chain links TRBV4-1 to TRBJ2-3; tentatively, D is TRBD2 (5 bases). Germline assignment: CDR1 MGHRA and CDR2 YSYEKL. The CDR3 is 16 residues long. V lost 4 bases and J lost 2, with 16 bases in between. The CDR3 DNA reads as TGCGCCAGCAGCCTTGGGAGAGGGTTCGCCACAGATACGCAGTATTTT. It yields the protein CASSLGRGFATDTQYF.

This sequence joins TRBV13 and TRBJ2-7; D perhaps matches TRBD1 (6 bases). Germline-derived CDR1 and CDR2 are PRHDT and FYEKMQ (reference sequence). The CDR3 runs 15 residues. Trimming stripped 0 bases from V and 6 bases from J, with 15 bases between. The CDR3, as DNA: TGTGCCAGCAGCTTAGGTTCGGCAGGGGCCGGCGAGCAGTACTTC. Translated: CASSLGSAGAGEQYF.

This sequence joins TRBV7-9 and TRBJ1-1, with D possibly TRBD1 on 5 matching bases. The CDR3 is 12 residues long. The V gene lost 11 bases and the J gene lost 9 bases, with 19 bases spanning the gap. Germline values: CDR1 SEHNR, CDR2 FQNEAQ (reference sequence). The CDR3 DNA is TGTGCCGGAGAGAGGGCGGGGACCAAAGCTTTCTTT. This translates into CAGERAGTKAFF.

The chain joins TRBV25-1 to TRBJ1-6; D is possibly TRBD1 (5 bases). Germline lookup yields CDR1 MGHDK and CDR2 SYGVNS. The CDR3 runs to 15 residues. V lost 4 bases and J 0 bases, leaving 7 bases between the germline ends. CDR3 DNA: TGTGCCAGCAGTGCCAGGGACTCCTATAATTCACCCCTCCACTTT. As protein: CASSARDSYNSPLHF. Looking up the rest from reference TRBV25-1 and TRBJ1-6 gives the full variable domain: EADIYQTPRYLVIGTGKKITLECSQTMGHDKMYWYQQDPGMELHLIHYSYGVNSTEKGDLSSESTVSRIRTEHFPLTLESARPSHTSQYLCASSARDSYNSPLHFGNGTRLTVT.